This TCR beta chain was identified during a study of T-cell reconstitution after alpha-beta-depleted transplantation in children. There are many counts of this clonotype. The library targeted TCRbeta and was prepared with unique molecular identifiers. MiXCR, applied by TCRdb to the PCR reads, yields one record per CDR3 protein. The data show roughly 200,000 distinct CDR3 sequences, roughly 15% seen once. CDR1 SGHRS and CDR2 YFSETQ come from the germline V gene. V was cut by 0 bases and J by 0 bases, with 10 bases left in between. The CDR3 totals 15 residues. The genes are TRBV5-1 and TRBJ2-7, with D unresolved. The clonotype originates from a human donor who donated a stem cell graft to a child with acute lymphoblastic leukemia. This specimen was PBMCs from the stem cell graft donor, taken from the stem cell graft. The CDR3 DNA reads as TGCGCCAGCAGCTTGGCGGTAGCATCCTCCTACGAGCAGTACTTC. Translating it yields CASSLAVASSYEQYF.